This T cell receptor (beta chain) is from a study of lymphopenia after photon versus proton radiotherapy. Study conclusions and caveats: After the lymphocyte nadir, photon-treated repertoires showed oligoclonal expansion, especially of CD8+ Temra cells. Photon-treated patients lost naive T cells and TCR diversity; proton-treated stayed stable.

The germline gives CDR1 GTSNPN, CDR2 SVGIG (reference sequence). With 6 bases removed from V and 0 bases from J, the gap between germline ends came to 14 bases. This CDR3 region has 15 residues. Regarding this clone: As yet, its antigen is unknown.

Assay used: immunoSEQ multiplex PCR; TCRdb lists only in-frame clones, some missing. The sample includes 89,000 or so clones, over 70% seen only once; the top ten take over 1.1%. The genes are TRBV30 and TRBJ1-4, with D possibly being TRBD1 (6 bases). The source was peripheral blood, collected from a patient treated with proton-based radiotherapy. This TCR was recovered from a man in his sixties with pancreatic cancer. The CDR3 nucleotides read TGTGCCTGTAATACAGGGTCCGCAACTAATGAAAAACTGTTTTTT. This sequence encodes CACNTGSATNEKLFF.